The 14 T cell receptor beta chains reported below all come from one sample, sequenced in a study of blood T cell repertoires in COVID-19 (dated by TCRdb to about 2020). Receptor amplification or capture employed the immunoSEQ multiplex PCR assay. Not all clones reach the TCRdb copy of this immuneACCESS table, which keeps in-frame sequences only. Checked studies attribute under half of the gap to unresolved V genes and leave the rest unexplained. In all, the sample holds some 90,000 clones, and roughly nine tenths of those were seen once. 8.5% to 10% of the sample rests with the top ten. Sample: peripheral blood. The receptors here all came from a man in his fifties or sixties with acute or convalescent COVID-19.

The chain combines TRBV21-1 with TRBJ2-5; TRBD1 is the table's D call and was not checked against the DNA. TRBV21-1 is listed as a pseudogene. The CDR3 contains 17 residues. The CDR3 loop is CASSKAQGQGEKETQYF. As DNA, the CDR3 is TGTGCCAGCAGCAAAGCCCAAGGACAGGGGGAAAAAGAGACCCAGTACTTC.

The chain couples TRBV11-2 to TRBJ2-1; a possible D gene is TRBD1 (6 bases). The CDR3 consists of 15 residues. V gave up 3 bases and J gave up 1 base, with 10 bases separating them. From germline, CDR1 is SGHAT and CDR2 FQNNGV. The CDR3 coding sequence is TGTGCCAGCAGCTTCTTGGGGGCGTCCTACAATGAGCAGTTCTTC. Translating gives CASSFLGASYNEQFF. Variable domain in full (rest from reference TRBV11-2 and TRBJ2-1): EAGVAQSPRYKIIEKRQSVAFWCNPISGHATLYWYQQILGQGPKLLIQFQNNGVVDDSQLPKDRFSAERLKGVDSTLKIQPAKLEDSAVYLCASSFLGASYNEQFFGPGTRLTVL.

The chain employs TRBV6-6 and TRBJ2-5; a weak D match, TRBD2 (5 bases). Germline V gene data show CDR1 as MNHNY and CDR2 as SVGAGI (reference sequence). The germline V and J ends were trimmed by 5 bases and 5 bases, with 18 bases remaining between them. This CDR3 region has 15 residues. The CDR3, as DNA: TGTGCCAGCAGTCCATCGGCTAGTTCGGGGGAGACCCAGTACTTC. Translation gives CASSPSASSGETQYF.

The gene calls are TRBV14 and TRBJ1-2, with unresolved D. Germline V gene sequence: CDR1 SGHDN, CDR2 FVKESK. Trimming removed 3 bases at V and 0 bases at J, with 5 bases between. This CDR3 spans 13 amino acids. CDR3 protein: CASSHGTNYGYTF. The CDR3 region has the DNA TGTGCCAGCAGCCACGGGACTAACTATGGCTACACCTTC.

The V gene is TRBV2, the J gene TRBJ2-2; 13 nucleotides align to TRBD2. Germline V gives CDR1 SNHLY, CDR2 FYNNEI. Unmatched junction bases numbered 4, after V lost 5 bases and J lost 4 bases. The CDR3 consists of 16 residues. DNA of the CDR3: TGTGCCAGCAGTAGGGGACTAGCGGGGCCCACCGGGGAGCTGTTTTTT. This gives the protein CASSRGLAGPTGELFF. The full variable domain, its missing parts supplied by reference TRBV2 and TRBJ2-2, is EPEVTQTPSHQVTQMGQEVILRCVPISNHLYFYWYRQILGQKVEFLVSFYNNEISEKSEIFDDQFSVERPDGSNFTLKIRSTKLEDSAMYFCASSRGLAGPTGELFFGEGSRLTVL.

The chain is built from TRBV6-1 and TRBJ1-2; D ambiguous. In germline, CDR1 is MNHNS, CDR2 SASEGT. V dropped 3 bases and J dropped 1 base, with 6 bases sitting between them. The CDR3 covers 13 residues. CDR3 region: CASSDSYNYGYTF. The CDR3 nucleotides read TGTGCCAGCAGTGACAGTTATAACTATGGCTACACCTTC.

The J gene is TRBJ2-2, the V gene TRBV5-4, with 7 bases fitting TRBD1. CDR1 is SGHNT and CDR2 is YYREEE in the germline V gene (reference sequence). V trimming: 0 bases; J trimming: 7 bases; junction bases outside the gene matches: 9. The CDR3 covers 16 residues. The CDR3, as DNA: TGTGCCAGCAGCTTGGTGACAGGGAAGAGGGACGGGGAGCTGTTTTTT. As protein: CASSLVTGKRDGELFF.

The chain is built from TRBV28 and TRBJ1-6, with 7 bases lining up with TRBD1. The CDR3 extends over 14 amino acids. CDR1 and CDR2 from the germline V gene are MDHEN and SYDVKM. Trimming removed 2 bases from V and 17 bases from J; junction bases left unmatched: 12. CDR3 sequence (DNA): TGTGCCAGCAGTTTACGGGACAACCGCCAGGGGGTCCACTTT. It translates to CASSLRDNRQGVHF.

The CDR3 DNA is TGCGCCAGCAGCCTTGGACTGATCTCGAACACCGGGGAGCTGTTTTTT. This translates into CASSLGLISNTGELFF. J is TRBJ2-2 and V is TRBV5-1, with D perhaps TRBD2 (5 bases). Germline-derived CDR1 and CDR2 are SGHRS and YFSETQ. The CDR3 is 16 residues long. V lost 4 bases, J lost 0 bases, and 13 bases lay in between.

CDR3 amino acids: CASGLAGSTHTQYF. CDR3 DNA sequence: TGTGCTAGTGGTTTAGCGGGATCAACACATACGCAGTATTTT. The chain recombines TRBV12-5 with TRBJ2-3; 7 nucleotides agree with TRBD2. Germline assignment: CDR1 LGHNT and CDR2 FRNRAP. With 3 bases clipped from V and 7 bases from J, the junction kept 7 bases outside the gene matches. CDR3 length: 14 amino acids.

The rearrangement uses TRBV7-2 and TRBJ1-1; maybe TRBD1 (6 bases). This CDR3 region has 14 residues. From germline, CDR1 is SGHTA and CDR2 FQGNSA. Trimming pared 6 bases from V and 3 bases from J, leaving 14 bases between. The CDR3 spells CASRTGPGDTEAFF. The CDR3 region has the DNA TGTGCCAGCAGAACGGGCCCAGGGGACACTGAAGCTTTCTTT.

The chain links TRBV7-3 to TRBJ2-1; 7 nucleotides match TRBD2. The germline V gene has CDR1 SGHTA and CDR2 FQGTGA. Trimming cost V 5 bases and J 8 bases; bases outside gene matches: 15. CDR3 length equals 16 residues. CDR3 nucleotide sequence: TGTGCCAGCAGCCCTGGGGGAGGGTTGATGGGGGATGAGCAGTTCTTC. Translating gives CASSPGGGLMGDEQFF.

The chain couples TRBV9 to TRBJ1-2; D ambiguous. CDR1 is SGDLS, CDR2 YYNGEE, per germline. This CDR3 spans 17 amino acids. V was clipped by 5 bases and J by 2 bases, with 22 bases between them. CDR3 sequence (DNA): TGTGCCAGCAGTTCTCCCCGAGGAGAAGGAATGAACTATGGCTACACCTTC. Amino acids: CASSSPRGEGMNYGYTF.

This chain uses TRBV25-1 with TRBJ1-1; D perhaps matches TRBD1 (5 bases). This CDR3 region has 14 residues. Germline V gene data show CDR1 as MGHDK and CDR2 as SYGVNS. V was shortened by 4 bases and J by 5 bases, with 14 bases between the two germline ends. Written as DNA, the CDR3 is TGTGCCAGCAGTGTGCCAGGGCGTTCGACTGAAGCTTTCTTT. Its protein is CASSVPGRSTEAFF.